The rows below give T cell receptor beta chains drawn from one sample of a study of T cells in Graves' hyperthyroidism and ophthalmopathy. MiXCR, run by TCRdb on the multiplex PCR reads, gives a single entry per CDR3 protein. The profile covers nearly 600,000 distinct CDR3 sequences, with roughly 13% appearing a single time and more than 4.5% taken by the ten largest. Sequenced: blood. The origin of the receptors is a woman aged 25 to 39 with Graves' hyperthyroidism that later progressed to Graves' ophthalmopathy. Both conserved end residues are part of each CDR3. A D gene is named only where the DNA matches it firmly. Expanded clones are given a class, and other clones once, few, many or no size at all.

CDR3aa | CDR3nt | len | j_gene | v_gene | abundance | d_gene
CATDRPNTGELFF | TGTGCTACGGACAGGCCGAACACCGGGGAGCTGTTTTTT | 13 | TRBJ2-2 | TRBV7-7 | . | TRBD1
CASSRTSGAYEQYF | TGCGCCAGCAGCCGGACTAGCGGGGCCTACGAGCAGTACTTC | 14 | TRBJ2-7 | TRBV6-1 | many | TRBD2
CSAPAGDSETQYF | TGCAGTGCCCCGGCGGGTGACTCGGAGACCCAGTACTTC | 13 | TRBJ2-5 | TRBV20-1 | many | .
CASSEGTSGRVDYNEQFF | TGTGCCAGCAGCGAGGGGACTAGCGGGAGGGTAGACTACAATGAGCAGTTCTTC | 18 | TRBJ2-1 | TRBV9 | few | TRBD2
CASSAGNPEAFF | TGCGCCAGTTCGGCAGGGAACCCTGAAGCTTTCTTT | 12 | TRBJ1-1 | TRBV4-3 | once | .
CASSLENRALTF | TGTGCCAGCAGCTTAGAGAATAGGGCTCTGACTTTC | 12 | TRBJ2-6 | TRBV7-9 | many | .
CASSLGTSLASTEAFF | TGTGCCAGCAGCTTAGGGACTTCCCTAGCGTCCACTGAAGCTTTCTTT | 16 | TRBJ1-1 | TRBV11-3 | few | .
CASSRNLGTMNTEAFF | TGTGCCAGCAGCCGAAACCTGGGGACCATGAACACTGAAGCTTTCTTT | 16 | TRBJ1-1 | TRBV14 | few | .
CASLRDGVTGELFF | TGTGCCAGCCTCCGGGACGGGGTTACCGGGGAGCTGTTTTTT | 14 | TRBJ2-2 | TRBV12-3/TRBV12-4 | . | .
CASSTPGLNNEKLFF | TGTGCCAGTAGTACACCGGGACTGAACAATGAAAAACTGTTTTTT | 15 | TRBJ1-4 | TRBV19 | many | .
CSVGWTGGATEAFF | TGCAGCGTTGGATGGACAGGGGGGGCCACTGAAGCTTTCTTT | 14 | TRBJ1-1 | TRBV29-1 | few | TRBD1
CASSLGGATYSNQPQHF | TGTGCCAGCAGCCTCGGGGGAGCAACTTATAGCAATCAGCCCCAGCATTTT | 17 | TRBJ1-5 | TRBV28 | few | .
CASSLGGGGFEQFF | TGTGCCAGCAGCTTAGGAGGGGGGGGATTTGAGCAGTTCTTC | 14 | TRBJ2-1 | TRBV7-9 | few | .
CASSPTQRGGRGYTF | TGTGCCAGCAGTCCAACCCAAAGGGGGGGTCGCGGCTACACCTTC | 15 | TRBJ1-2 | TRBV28 | . | .
CASRGAGAAEAFF | TGTGCCAGCAGGGGGGCAGGGGCGGCTGAAGCTTTCTTT | 13 | TRBJ1-1 | TRBV25-1 | few | .
CASSYSMEGSYNSPLHF | TGTGCCAGCAGTTACTCGATGGAGGGCTCCTATAATTCACCCCTCCACTTT | 17 | TRBJ1-6 | TRBV6-5 | many | .
CASSLLAGGGGDTQYF | TGTGCCAGCAGCTTACTAGCGGGGGGGGGAGGAGATACGCAGTATTTT | 16 | TRBJ2-3 | TRBV7-2 | . | TRBD2
CASSIEWKQGAYGYTF | TGTGCCAGTAGTATTGAGTGGAAGCAGGGGGCATATGGCTACACCTTC | 16 | TRBJ1-2 | TRBV19 | many | TRBD1
CSARAESSYEQYF | TGCAGTGCTAGAGCGGAAAGCTCCTACGAGCAGTACTTC | 13 | TRBJ2-7 | TRBV20-1 | many | .
CASTGGSEQYF | TGCGCCAGTACAGGTGGTAGCGAGCAGTACTTC | 11 | TRBJ2-7 | TRBV10-2 | many | .
CASSQVQALNQPQHF | TGCGCCAGCAGCCAAGTGCAGGCCCTAAATCAGCCCCAGCATTTT | 15 | TRBJ1-5 | TRBV4-1 | many | .
CASSQDPSSEAFF | TGTGCCAGCAGCCAAGATCCGTCCAGTGAAGCTTTCTTT | 13 | TRBJ1-1 | TRBV14 | . | .
CASSLDPGDNSNQPQYF | TGCGCCAGCAGCTTGGACCCCGGGGACAATAGCAATCAGCCCCAGTATTTT | 17 | TRBJ2-3 | TRBV5-1 | few | .
CASSLAGPDRAAFF | TGCGCCAGCAGCTTGGCCGGACCTGATCGGGCAGCTTTCTTT | 14 | TRBJ1-1 | TRBV5-1 | many | .
CSAPDRRKATDTQYF | TGCAGTGCCCCGGATCGGAGAAAGGCCACAGATACGCAGTATTTT | 15 | TRBJ2-3 | TRBV20-1 | many | .
CASGLVQGAEAFF | TGTGCTAGTGGTTTGGTCCAGGGGGCTGAAGCTTTCTTT | 13 | TRBJ1-1 | TRBV12-5 | . | TRBD1
CASSTGTGAPSNQPQHF | TGTGCCAGTAGTACCGGGACAGGGGCCCCCAGCAATCAGCCCCAGCATTTT | 17 | TRBJ1-5 | TRBV19 | many | TRBD1
CAISDTGVWETQYF | TGTGCCATCAGTGATACAGGGGTATGGGAGACCCAGTACTTC | 14 | TRBJ2-5 | TRBV10-3 | many | TRBD1
CAISKGPELFF | TGTGCCATCAGTAAAGGACCTGAGCTGTTTTTT | 11 | TRBJ2-2 | TRBV10-3 | few | .
CSARDRVGGPYEQYF | TGCAGTGCTAGAGATCGGGTGGGAGGGCCCTACGAGCAGTACTTC | 15 | TRBJ2-7 | TRBV20-1 | many | TRBD2